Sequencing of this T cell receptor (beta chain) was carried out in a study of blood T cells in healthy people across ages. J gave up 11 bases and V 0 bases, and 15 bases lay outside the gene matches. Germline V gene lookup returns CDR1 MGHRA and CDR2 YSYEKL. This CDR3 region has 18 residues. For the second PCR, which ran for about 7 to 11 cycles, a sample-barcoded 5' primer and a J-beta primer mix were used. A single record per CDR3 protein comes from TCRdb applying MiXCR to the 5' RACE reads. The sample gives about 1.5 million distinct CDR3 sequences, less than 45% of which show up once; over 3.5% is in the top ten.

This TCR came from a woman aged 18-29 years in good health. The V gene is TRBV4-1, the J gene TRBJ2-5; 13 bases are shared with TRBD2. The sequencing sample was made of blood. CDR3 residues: CASSQDGSGTSGTNEQYF. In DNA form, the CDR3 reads TGCGCCAGCAGCCAAGACGGGTCGGGGACTAGCGGGACAAATGAGCAGTACTTC.